This T cell receptor beta chain is from a study of T cell changes during pregnancy in multiple sclerosis. Only in-frame clones appear in the TCRdb table, and some are missing; sequencing was by immunoSEQ multiplex PCR. The data show 80,000 to 130,000 clones, with approximately 94% seen just once and 0.95% to 1.5% held by the top ten. The CDR3 has 12 amino acids. Germline-derived CDR1 and CDR2 are SGHTA and FQGNSA. Deletions cut 5 bases from V and 0 bases from J, with 2 bases between. The chain links TRBV7-2 to TRBJ2-1; D gene unclear. The TCR originated in a female donor with multiple sclerosis, enrolled in a pregnancy study. This material consisted of peripheral blood, taken in the second trimester of pregnancy. CDR3 DNA sequence: TGTGCCAGCAGCCGCTCCTACAATGAGCAGTTCTTC. Amino acid sequence: CASSRSYNEQFF.